This T cell receptor beta chain was retrieved from a study of blood T cells in healthy people across ages. Next came a second PCR, run for roughly 6 to 11 cycles, which used a sample-barcoded 5' primer along with a J-beta primer mix. The study obtained at least 2.5 million CDR3-containing paired-end reads from every sample. TCRdb reprocessed the 5' RACE reads via MiXCR and lists one record per CDR3 protein. The sample has some 1.5 million distinct CDR3 sequences; about 28% are singletons. This clonotype showed up just once. It is unclear where the CDR3 begins or ends on the DNA, so no DNA is shown, and the CDR3 is as TCRdb lists it. PBMCs were isolated at a quantity of at least 7 million per sample. The CDR3 has 16 residues if both end residues are counted. Germline V gives CDR1 MDHEN, CDR2 SYDVKM.

The V gene is TRBV28, the J gene TRBJ2-7; TRBD1 was called by the table and not checked on the DNA. Input material: blood. The receptor's source is a woman in her twenties or thirties in good health. The CDR3 here is CATARSWGRGSYEQCF.